This TCR beta chain originates from a study of T-cell reconstitution after alpha-beta-depleted transplantation in children. As it was prepared, the TCRbeta library received unique molecular identifiers. Via MiXCR, TCRdb re-called the PCR reads, giving one row per CDR3 protein. The table has hundreds of thousands of distinct CDR3 sequences, almost 10% seen once; the top ten hold 9.5% to 13%. The clonotype originates from a human donor who donated a stem cell graft to a child with SCID. The specimen comprised PBMCs from the stem cell graft donor, sampled from the stem cell graft.

The CDR3 DNA follows: TGTGCCAGCAGCCACTCGGGGGGCCCCTACGAGCAGTACTTC. This gives the protein CASSHSGGPYEQYF. The V call is TRBV6-5, the J call TRBJ2-7, with D possibly being TRBD2 (7 bases). Germline V lookup: CDR1 MNHEY, CDR2 SVGAGI. V lost 6 bases, J lost 2 bases, and 14 bases lay in between. This CDR3 is built from 14 residues.